This T cell receptor (beta chain) stems from a study of blood T cell repertoires in COVID-19. About the research overall: Collection of acute and convalescent COVID-19 samples took place in the United States, Italy and Spain.

CDR1 SGHTA and CDR2 FQGTGA come from the germline V gene. The ends were cut back, 6 bases at V and 8 bases at J, with 14 bases in the middle. The CDR3 has 14 amino acids. Exposed participants came across a COVID-19 case within 2 weeks before study entry. Data came from immunoSEQ multiplex PCR; TCRdb stores just in-frame clones and leaves some out. This sample has around 250,000 clones; approximately 88% occur once, and the top ten carry over 3%. This rearrangement joins TRBV7-3 to TRBJ1-6; D unclear. The receptor was isolated from a woman in her thirties or forties who had been exposed to COVID-19. Sequencing was performed on PBMCs or T cells enriched from blood (not recorded which). The CDR3 sequence: CASSLLPVDSPLHF. The CDR3 coding sequence is TGTGCCAGCAGTTTACTACCGGTGGATTCACCCCTCCACTTT. The full variable domain, in which reference TRBV7-3 and TRBJ1-6 provide the parts outside the CDR3, is GAGVSQTPSNKVTEKGKYVELRCDPISGHTALYWYRQSLGQGPEFLIYFQGTGAADDSGLPNDRFFAVRPEGSVSTLKIQRTERGDSAVYLCASSLLPVDSPLHFGNGTRLTVT.